This TCR beta chain was sequenced during a study of T cell responses to AZD1222 COVID-19 vaccine. CDR3 length: 15 residues. The V gene's germline CDR1 is MNHEY and CDR2 SMNVEV (reference sequence). The junction had 4 bases not matched to a gene; V was cut back by 2 bases and J by 5 bases. The assay was immunoSEQ multiplex PCR, and TCRdb's table has in-frame clones only and misses some. The sample consists of about 140,000 clones, 70% to 90% of them appearing once. Study outcomes and limitations: Seropositive at baseline were only a handful of AZD1222 recipients. Regions 160-218 and 743-854 dominated among vaccine-associated CD4 TCRs spanning spike. The study reported that nearly half of spike-specific TCRs target unmutated variant regions.

As regards this clone: Antigen unknown.

This sequence was found in an adult in good health. The chain carries TRBV27 and TRBJ2-3, with TRBD2 identical over 10 bases. Here the sequenced sample was peripheral blood, taken on day 0 of AZD1222 vaccination. The CDR3 bases are TGTGCCAGCAGTTTACGTATAGCGGGAGGAGATACGCAGTATTTT. It is translated as CASSLRIAGGDTQYF.